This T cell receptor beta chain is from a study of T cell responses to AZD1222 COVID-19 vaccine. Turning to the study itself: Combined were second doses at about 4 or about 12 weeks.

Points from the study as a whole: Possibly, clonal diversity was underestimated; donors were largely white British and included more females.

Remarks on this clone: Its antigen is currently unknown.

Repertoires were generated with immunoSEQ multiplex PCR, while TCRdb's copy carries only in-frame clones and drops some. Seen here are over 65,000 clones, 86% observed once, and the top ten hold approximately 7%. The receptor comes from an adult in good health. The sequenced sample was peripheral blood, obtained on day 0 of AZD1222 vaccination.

CDR3 sequence: CASETGRTEAFF. The CDR3 DNA reads as TGTGCCAGCGAAACAGGGCGCACTGAAGCTTTCTTT. The V gene is TRBV7-9, the J gene TRBJ1-1; D is possibly TRBD1 (6 bases). Looked up from germline, CDR1 is SEHNR and CDR2 is FQNEAQ (reference sequence). V lost 8 bases and J lost 4, with 11 bases in between. The CDR3 extends over 12 amino acids.